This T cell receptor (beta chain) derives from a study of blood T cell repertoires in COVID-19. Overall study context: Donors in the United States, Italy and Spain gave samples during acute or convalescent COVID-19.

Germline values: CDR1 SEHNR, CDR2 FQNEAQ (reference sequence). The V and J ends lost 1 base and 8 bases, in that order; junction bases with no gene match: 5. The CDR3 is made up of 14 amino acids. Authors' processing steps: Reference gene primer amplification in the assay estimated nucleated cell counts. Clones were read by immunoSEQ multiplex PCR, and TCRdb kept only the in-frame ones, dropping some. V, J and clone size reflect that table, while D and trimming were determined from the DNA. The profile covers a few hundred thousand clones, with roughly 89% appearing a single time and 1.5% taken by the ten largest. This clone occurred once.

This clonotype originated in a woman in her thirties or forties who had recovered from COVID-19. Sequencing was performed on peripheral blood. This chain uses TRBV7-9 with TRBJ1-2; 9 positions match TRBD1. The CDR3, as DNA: TGTGCCAGCAGCTTAGACCGGACAGGGGAAGGCTACACCTTC. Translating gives CASSLDRTGEGYTF.